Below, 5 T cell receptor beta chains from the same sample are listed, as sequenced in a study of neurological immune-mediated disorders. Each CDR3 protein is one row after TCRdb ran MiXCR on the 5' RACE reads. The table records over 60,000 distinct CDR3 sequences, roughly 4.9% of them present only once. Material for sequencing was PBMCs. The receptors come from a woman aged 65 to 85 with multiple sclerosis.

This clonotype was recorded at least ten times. The CDR3 is CASSLRAGSGTGELFF. CDR3 DNA: TGTGCCAGCAGCTTACGAGCAGGGTCGGGCACCGGGGAGCTGTTTTTT. The chain combines TRBV7-9 with TRBJ2-2, with TRBD1 as a possible D gene (5 bases). Germline values: CDR1 SEHNR, CDR2 FQNEAQ (reference sequence). Between the trimmed V and J ends, which lost 2 bases and 4 bases, there was a span of 14 bases. This CDR3 spans 16 amino acids.

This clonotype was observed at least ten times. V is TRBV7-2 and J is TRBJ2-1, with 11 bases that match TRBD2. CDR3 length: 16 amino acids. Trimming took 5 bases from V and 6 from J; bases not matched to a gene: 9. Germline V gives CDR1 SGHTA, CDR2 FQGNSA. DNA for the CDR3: TGTGCCAGCAGCACTACTAGCGGGAGACCCGGCAATGAGCAGTTCTTC. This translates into CASSTTSGRPGNEQFF. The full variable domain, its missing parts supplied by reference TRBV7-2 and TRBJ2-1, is GAGVSQSPSNKVTEKGKDVELRCDPISGHTALYWYRQSLGQGLEFLIYFQGNSAPDKSGLPSDRFSAERTGGSVSTLTIQRTQQEDSAVYLCASSTTSGRPGNEQFFGPGTRLTVL.

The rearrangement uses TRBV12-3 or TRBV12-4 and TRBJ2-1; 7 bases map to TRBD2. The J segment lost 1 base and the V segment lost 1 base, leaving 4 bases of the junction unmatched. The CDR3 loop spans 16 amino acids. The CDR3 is CASSLGGRESYNEQFF. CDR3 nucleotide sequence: TGTGCCAGCAGTTTAGGCGGGAGAGAGTCCTACAATGAGCAGTTCTTC.

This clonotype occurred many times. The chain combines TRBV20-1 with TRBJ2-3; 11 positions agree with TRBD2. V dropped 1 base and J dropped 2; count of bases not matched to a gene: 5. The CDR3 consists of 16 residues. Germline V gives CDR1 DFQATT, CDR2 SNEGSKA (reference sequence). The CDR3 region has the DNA TGCAGTGCTAGAGGGACTAGCGGGTTCCTCACAGATACGCAGTATTTT. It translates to CSARGTSGFLTDTQYF.

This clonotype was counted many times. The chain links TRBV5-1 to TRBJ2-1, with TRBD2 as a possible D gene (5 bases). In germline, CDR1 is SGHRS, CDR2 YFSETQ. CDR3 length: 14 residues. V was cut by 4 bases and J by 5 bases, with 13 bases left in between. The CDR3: CASSLGAGNNEQFF. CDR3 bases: TGCGCCAGCAGCCTGGGAGCAGGCAACAATGAGCAGTTCTTC.